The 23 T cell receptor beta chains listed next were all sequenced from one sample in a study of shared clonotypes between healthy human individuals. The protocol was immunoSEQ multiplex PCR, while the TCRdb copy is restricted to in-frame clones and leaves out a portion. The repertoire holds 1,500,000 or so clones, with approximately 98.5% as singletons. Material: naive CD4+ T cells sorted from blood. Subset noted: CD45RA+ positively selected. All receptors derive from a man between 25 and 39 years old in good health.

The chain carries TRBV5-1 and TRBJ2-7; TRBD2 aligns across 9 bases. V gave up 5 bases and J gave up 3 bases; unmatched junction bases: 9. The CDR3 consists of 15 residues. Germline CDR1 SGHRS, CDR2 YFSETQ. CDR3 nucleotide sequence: TGCGCCAGCAGGGTGGGCCTAGCGGGATACTACGAGCAGTACTTC. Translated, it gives CASRVGLAGYYEQYF.

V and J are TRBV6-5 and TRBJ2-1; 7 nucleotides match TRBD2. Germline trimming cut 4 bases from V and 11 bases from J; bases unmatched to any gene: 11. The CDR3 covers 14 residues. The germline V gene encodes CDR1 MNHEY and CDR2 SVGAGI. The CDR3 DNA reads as TGTGCCAGCAGTTTTAGTACGGGAGCGGGAAAGCAGTTCTTC. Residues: CASSFSTGAGKQFF.

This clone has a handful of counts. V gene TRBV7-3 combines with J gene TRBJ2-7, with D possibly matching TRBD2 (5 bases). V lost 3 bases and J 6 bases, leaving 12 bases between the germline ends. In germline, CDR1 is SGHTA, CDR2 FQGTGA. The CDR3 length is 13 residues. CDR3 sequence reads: CASSFEGAGEQYF. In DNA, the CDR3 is TGTGCCAGCAGCTTCGAGGGTGCAGGCGAGCAGTACTTC.

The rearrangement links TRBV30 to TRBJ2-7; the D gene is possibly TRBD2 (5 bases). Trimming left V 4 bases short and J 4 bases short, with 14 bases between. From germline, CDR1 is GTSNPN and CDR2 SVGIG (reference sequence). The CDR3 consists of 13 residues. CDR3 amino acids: CAWNPPPGYEQYF. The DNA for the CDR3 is TGTGCCTGGAACCCCCCCCCGGGATACGAGCAGTACTTC.

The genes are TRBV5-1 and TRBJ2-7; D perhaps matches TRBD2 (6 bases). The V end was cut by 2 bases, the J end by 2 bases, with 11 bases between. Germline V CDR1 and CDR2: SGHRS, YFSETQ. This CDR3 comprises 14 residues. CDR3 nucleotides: TGCGCCAGCAGCTTAATTAGCGGTACCTACGAGCAGTACTTC. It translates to CASSLISGTYEQYF.

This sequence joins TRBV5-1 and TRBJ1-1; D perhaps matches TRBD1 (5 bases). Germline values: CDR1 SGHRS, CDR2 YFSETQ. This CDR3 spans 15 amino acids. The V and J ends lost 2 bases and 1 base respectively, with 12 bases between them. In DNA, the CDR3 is TGCGCCAGCAGCTTTGAAGGGGCGCGGAACACTGAAGCTTTCTTT. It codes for CASSFEGARNTEAFF.

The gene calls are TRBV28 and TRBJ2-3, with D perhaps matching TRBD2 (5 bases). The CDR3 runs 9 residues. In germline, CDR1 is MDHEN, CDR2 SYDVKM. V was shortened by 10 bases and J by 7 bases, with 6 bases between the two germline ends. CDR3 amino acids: CATGNTQYF. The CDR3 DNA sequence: TGTGCCACCGGGAATACGCAGTATTTT.

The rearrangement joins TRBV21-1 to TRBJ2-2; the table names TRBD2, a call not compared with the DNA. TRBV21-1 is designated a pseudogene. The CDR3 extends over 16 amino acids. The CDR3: CASSKEEGGAPGELFF. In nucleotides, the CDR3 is TGTGCCAGCAGCAAAGAGGAGGGGGGGGCCCCCGGGGAGCTGTTTTTT.

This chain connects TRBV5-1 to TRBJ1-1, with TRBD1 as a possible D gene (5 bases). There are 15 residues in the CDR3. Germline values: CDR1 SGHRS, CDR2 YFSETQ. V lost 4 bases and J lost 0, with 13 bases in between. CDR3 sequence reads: CASSLGHGLNTEAFF. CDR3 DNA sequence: TGCGCCAGCAGCCTCGGACACGGATTGAACACTGAAGCTTTCTTT.

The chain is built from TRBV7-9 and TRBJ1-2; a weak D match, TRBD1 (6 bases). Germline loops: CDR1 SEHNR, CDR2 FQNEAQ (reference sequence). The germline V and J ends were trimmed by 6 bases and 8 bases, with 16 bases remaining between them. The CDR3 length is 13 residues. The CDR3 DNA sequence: TGTGCCAGCAGTCCTCCACAGGGCGGGGGCTACACCTTC. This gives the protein CASSPPQGGGYTF.

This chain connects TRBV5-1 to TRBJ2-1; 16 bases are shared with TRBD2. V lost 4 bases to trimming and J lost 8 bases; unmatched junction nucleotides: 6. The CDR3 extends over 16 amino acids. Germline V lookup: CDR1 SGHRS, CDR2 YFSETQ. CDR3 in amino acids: CASSGGLAGGRDEQFF. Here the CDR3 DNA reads TGCGCCAGCAGCGGGGGACTAGCGGGAGGGAGGGATGAGCAGTTCTTC. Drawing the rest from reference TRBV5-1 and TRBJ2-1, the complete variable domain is KAGVTQTPRYLIKTRGQQVTLSCSPISGHRSVSWYQQTPGQGLQFLFEYFSETQRNKGNFPGRFSGRQFSNSRSEMNVSTLELGDSALYLCASSGGLAGGRDEQFFGPGTRLTVL.

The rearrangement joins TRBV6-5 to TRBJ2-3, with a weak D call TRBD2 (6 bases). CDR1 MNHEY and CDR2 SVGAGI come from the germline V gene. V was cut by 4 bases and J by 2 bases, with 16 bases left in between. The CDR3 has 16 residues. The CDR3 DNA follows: TGTGCCAGCAGTTTACTTGGACTATCTTCCACAGATACGCAGTATTTT. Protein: CASSLLGLSSTDTQYF.

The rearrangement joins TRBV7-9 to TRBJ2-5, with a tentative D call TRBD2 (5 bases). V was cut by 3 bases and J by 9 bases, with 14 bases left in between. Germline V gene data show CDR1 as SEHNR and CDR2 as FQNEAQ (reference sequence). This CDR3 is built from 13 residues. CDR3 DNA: TGTGCCAGCAGCTTTCCTTGGGAGTCGGCCCAGTACTTC. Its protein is CASSFPWESAQYF. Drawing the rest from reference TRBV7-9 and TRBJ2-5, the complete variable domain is DTGVSQNPRHKITKRGQNVTFRCDPISEHNRLYWYRQTLGQGPEFLTYFQNEAQLEKSRLLSDRFSAERPKGSFSTLEIQRTEQGDSAMYLCASSFPWESAQYFGPGTRLLVL.

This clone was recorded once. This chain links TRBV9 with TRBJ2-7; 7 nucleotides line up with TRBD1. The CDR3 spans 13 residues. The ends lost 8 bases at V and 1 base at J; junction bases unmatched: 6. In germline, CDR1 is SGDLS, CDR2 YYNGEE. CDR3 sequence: CARDRAPSYEQYF. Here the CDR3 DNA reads TGTGCCAGAGACAGGGCCCCTTCCTACGAGCAGTACTTC. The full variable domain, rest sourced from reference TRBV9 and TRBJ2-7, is DSGVTQTPKHLITATGQRVTLRCSPRSGDLSVYWYQQSLDQGLQFLIQYYNGEERAKGNILERFSAQQFPDLHSELNLSSLELGDSALYFCARDRAPSYEQYFGPGTRLTVT.

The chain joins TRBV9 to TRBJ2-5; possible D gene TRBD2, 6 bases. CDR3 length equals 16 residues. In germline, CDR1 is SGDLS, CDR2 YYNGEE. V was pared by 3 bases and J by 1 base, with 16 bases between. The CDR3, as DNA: TGTGCCAGCAGCGCCCAAATTAGCGGAGGCCAAGAGACCCAGTACTTC. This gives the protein CASSAQISGGQETQYF.

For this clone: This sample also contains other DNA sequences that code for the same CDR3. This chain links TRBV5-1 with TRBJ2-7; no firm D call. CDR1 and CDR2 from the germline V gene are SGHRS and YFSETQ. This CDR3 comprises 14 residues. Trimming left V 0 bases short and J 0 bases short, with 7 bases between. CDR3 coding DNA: TGCGCCAGCAGCTTGGACGTATTCTCCTACGAGCAGTACTTC. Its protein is CASSLDVFSYEQYF.

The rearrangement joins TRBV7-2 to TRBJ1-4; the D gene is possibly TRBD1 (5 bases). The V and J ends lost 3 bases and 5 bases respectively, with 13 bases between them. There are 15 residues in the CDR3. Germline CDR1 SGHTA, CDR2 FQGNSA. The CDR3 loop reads CASSFQTAKNEKLFF. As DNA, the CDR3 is TGTGCCAGCAGCTTCCAGACAGCCAAGAATGAAAAACTGTTTTTT. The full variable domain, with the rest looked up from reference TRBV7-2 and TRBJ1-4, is GAGVSQSPSNKVTEKGKDVELRCDPISGHTALYWYRQSLGQGLEFLIYFQGNSAPDKSGLPSDRFSAERTGGSVSTLTIQRTQQEDSAVYLCASSFQTAKNEKLFFGSGTQLSVL.

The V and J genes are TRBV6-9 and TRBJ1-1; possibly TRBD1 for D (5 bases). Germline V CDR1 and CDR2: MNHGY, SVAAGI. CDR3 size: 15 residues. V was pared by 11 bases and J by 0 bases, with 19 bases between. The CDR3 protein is CAPTQEPQMNTEAFF. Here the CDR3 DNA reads TGTGCCCCGACACAGGAGCCGCAAATGAACACTGAAGCTTTCTTT.

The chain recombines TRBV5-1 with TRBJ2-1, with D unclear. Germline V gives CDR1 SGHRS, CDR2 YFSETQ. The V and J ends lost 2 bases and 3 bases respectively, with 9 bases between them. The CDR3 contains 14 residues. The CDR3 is CASSFDRSYNEQFF. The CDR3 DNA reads TGCGCCAGCAGCTTTGATCGGAGCTACAATGAGCAGTTCTTC.

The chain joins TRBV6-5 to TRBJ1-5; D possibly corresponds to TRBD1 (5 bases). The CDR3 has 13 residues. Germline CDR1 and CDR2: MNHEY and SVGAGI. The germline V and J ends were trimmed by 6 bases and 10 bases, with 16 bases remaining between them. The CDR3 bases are TGTGCCAGCAGCCGGGGACCGCCCCAACCCCAGCATTTT. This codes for CASSRGPPQPQHF.

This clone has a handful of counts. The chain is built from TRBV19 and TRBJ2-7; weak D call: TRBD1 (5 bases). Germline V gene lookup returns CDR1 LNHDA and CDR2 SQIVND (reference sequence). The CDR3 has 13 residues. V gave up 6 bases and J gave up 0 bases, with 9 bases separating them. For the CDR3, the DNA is TGTGCCAGTAGACAGGTCGGCTCCTACGAGCAGTACTTC. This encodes CASRQVGSYEQYF.

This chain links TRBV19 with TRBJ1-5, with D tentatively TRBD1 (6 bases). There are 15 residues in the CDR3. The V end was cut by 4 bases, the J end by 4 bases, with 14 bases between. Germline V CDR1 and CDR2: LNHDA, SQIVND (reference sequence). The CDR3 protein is CASSTGQRGNQPQHF. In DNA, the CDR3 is TGTGCCAGTAGTACAGGACAGAGGGGAAATCAGCCCCAGCATTTT.

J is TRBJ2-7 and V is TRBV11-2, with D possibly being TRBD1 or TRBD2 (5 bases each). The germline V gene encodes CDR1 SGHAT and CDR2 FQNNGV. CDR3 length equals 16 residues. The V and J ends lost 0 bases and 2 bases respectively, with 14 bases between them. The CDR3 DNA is TGTGCCAGCAGCTTAGAAGGAGGACATCAGGCCTACGAGCAGTACTTC. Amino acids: CASSLEGGHQAYEQYF.